These T cell receptor beta chains were read from a single sample in a study of blood T cells in healthy people across ages. TCRdb itself ran the 5' RACE reads through MiXCR, one entry per CDR3 protein. This sample has 800,000 to 1,000,000 distinct CDR3 sequences; roughly 48% occur once, and the top ten carry around an eighth. Source material: blood. The receptors originated from a young man in good health. The CDR3 runs from the conserved cysteine through the conserved F or W. D genes are given only for firm matches. The size field is filled for only some rows; it gives once, few, many or a size class.

-	TRBV6-1	TRBJ1-3	-	TGTGCGGTCAGACAGAGCTCTGGAAACACCATATATTTT	CAVRQSSGNTIYF
TRBD1	TRBV6-2/TRBV6-3	TRBJ1-5	-	TGTGCCAGCAGTTACTCGAGCCGCCGGACAGGGTGGAATCAGCCCCAGCATTTT	CASSYSSRRTGWNQPQHF
-	TRBV27	TRBJ2-7	-	TGTGCCAGCAGTTCCACCCGGAGAGTGTACCGCGAGCAGTACTTC	CASSSTRRVYREQYF
-	TRBV12-5	TRBJ1-5	-	TGTGCTAGTGGTTTGGACGGGGGGAATCAGCCCCAGCATTTT	CASGLDGGNQPQHF
TRBD1	TRBV6-2/TRBV6-3	TRBJ1-1	few	TGTGCCAGCAGTTACTCCTCAGGACAGGGAATTACTGAAGCTTTCTTT	CASSYSSGQGITEAFF
TRBD1	TRBV4-2	TRBJ1-6	few	TGTGCCAGCAGCCAAGATCAAGGGACAGTAAATTCACCCCTCCACTTT	CASSQDQGTVNSPLHF
-	TRBV5-5	TRBJ2-1	few	TGTGCCAGCAGCTCGCCGGGACTCCCCGATGAGCAGTTCTTC	CASSSPGLPDEQFF
TRBD1	TRBV5-1	TRBJ2-7	once	TGCGCCAGCAGCGCTGGGACAGGGGGCCGGGAGCAGTACTTC	CASSAGTGGREQYF
TRBD2	TRBV6-6	TRBJ2-7	few	TGTGCCAGCAGTTACAGCACTAGCGGGGGCCTCGAGCAGTACTTC	CASSYSTSGGLEQYF
TRBD1	TRBV12-5	TRBJ1-2	-	TGTGCTAGTGGTTTCGGACAGGGGACCGATGGTTACACCTTC	CASGFGQGTDGYTF
-	TRBV28	TRBJ1-2	-	TGTGCCAGCAGTTTATTGGGGGGGACCTCGTGGGATGGCTACACCTTC	CASSLLGGTSWDGYTF